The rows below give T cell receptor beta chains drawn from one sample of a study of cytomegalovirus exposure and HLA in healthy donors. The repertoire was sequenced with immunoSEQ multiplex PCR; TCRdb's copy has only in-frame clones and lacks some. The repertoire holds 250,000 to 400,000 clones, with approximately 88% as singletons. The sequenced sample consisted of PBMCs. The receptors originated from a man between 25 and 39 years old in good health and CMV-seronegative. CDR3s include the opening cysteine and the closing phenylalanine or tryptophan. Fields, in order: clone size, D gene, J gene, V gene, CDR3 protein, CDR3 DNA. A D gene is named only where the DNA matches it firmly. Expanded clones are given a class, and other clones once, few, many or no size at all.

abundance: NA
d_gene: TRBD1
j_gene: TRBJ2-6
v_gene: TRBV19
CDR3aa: CASTQGTVGANVLTF
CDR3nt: TGTGCCAGTACCCAAGGGACAGTTGGGGCCAACGTCCTGACTTTC

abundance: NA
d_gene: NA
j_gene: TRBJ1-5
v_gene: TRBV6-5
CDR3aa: CASSLRRSNQPQHF
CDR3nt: TGTGCCAGCAGCCTTAGGCGGAGCAATCAGCCCCAGCATTTT

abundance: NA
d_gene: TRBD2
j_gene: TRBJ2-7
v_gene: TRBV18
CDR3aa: CASSPGRGVAYEQYF
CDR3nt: TGTGCCAGCTCACCAGGCCGGGGGGTCGCCTACGAGCAGTACTTC

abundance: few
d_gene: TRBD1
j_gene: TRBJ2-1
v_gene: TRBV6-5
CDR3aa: CASSTGVEQFF
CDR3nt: TGTGCCAGCAGTACAGGGGTCGAGCAGTTCTTC

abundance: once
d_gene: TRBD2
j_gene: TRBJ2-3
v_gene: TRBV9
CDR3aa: CASSVSRSAGDSDTQYF
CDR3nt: TGTGCCAGCAGCGTTAGTAGATCAGCGGGGGACTCAGATACGCAGTATTTT

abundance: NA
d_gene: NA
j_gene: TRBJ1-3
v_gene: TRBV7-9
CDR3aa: CASSLGLIKGSGNTIYF
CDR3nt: TGTGCCAGCAGCTTAGGCCTCATAAAGGGGTCTGGAAACACCATATATTTT

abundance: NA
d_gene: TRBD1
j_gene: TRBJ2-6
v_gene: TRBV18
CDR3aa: CASSPRRIGQGDGANVLTF
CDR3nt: TGTGCCAGCTCACCCCGCAGGATAGGACAGGGAGATGGGGCCAACGTCCTGACTTTC

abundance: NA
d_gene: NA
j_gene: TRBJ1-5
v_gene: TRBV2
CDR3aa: CASQPGTRSNQPQHF
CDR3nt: TGTGCCAGCCAACCGGGGACACGAAGCAATCAGCCCCAGCATTTT

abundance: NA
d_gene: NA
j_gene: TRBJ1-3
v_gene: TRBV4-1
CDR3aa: CASSQDEGTGNTIYF
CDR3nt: TGCGCCAGCAGCCAAGATGAGGGCACGGGAAACACCATATATTTT

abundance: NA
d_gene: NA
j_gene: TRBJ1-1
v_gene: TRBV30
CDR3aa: CAWSVPRGVGEAFF
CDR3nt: TGTGCCTGGAGTGTACCACGGGGGGTGGGTGAAGCTTTCTTT

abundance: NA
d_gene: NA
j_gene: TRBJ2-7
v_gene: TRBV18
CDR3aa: CASSPSGISEQYF
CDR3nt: TGTGCCAGCTCACCCTCAGGGATATCCGAGCAGTACTTC

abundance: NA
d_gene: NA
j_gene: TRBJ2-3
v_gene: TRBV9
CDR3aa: CASSVRRGLDTDTQYF
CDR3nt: TGTGCCAGCAGCGTAAGGCGGGGTCTTGACACAGATACGCAGTATTTT

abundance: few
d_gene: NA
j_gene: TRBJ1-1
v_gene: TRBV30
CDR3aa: CAWVPTFGAFF
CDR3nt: TGTGCCTGGGTCCCAACGTTCGGAGCTTTCTTT

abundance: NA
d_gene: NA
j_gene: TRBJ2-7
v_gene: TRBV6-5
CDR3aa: CASSYSQDSWEQYF
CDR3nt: TGTGCCAGCAGTTACTCTCAGGACTCGTGGGAGCAGTACTTC

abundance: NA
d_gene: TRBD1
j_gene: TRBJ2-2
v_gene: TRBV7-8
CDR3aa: CASSARTGVSYTGELFF
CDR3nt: TGTGCCAGCAGCGCTAGGACAGGGGTCTCCTACACCGGGGAGCTGTTTTTT

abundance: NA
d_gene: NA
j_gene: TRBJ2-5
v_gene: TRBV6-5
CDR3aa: CASSYPSGGVGETQYF
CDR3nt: TGTGCCAGCAGTTACCCTAGTGGAGGGGTTGGAGAGACCCAGTACTTC

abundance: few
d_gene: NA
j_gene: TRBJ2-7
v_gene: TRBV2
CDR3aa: CASRGDGRYEQYF
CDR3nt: TGTGCCAGCAGGGGAGATGGGCGGTACGAGCAGTACTTC

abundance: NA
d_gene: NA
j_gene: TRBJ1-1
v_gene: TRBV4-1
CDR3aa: CASSQVGGSAEAFF
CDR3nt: TGCGCCAGCAGCCAAGTGGGGGGTTCGGCTGAAGCTTTCTTT